A selection of T cell receptor beta chains follows, all from one sample in a study. Using its own MiXCR run on the RT-PCR reads, TCRdb lists one record per CDR3 protein. The sample records about 700,000 distinct CDR3 sequences, 12% to 15% being singletons. Sequenced: memory CD4+ T cells from blood. Receptor source: a female donor in good health, serving as a healthy control. The CDR3 runs from the conserved cysteine through the conserved F or W. Fields, in order: D gene, V gene, clone size, J gene, CDR3 DNA, CDR3 protein. D genes are given only for firm matches. The size entry is marked missing in some rows and otherwise reads once, few, many or a size class.

NA	TRBV2	many	TRBJ1-2	TGTGCCAGCAGTTACAGGGTGAATGGCTACACCTTC	CASSYRVNGYTF
TRBD1	TRBV7-9	NA	TRBJ2-5	TGTGCCAGCAGCTTTCAGGGGGCGGATGAGACCCAGTACTTC	CASSFQGADETQYF
NA	TRBV7-2	few	TRBJ2-5	TGTGCCAGCAGCTTACGTCCCCGCAGCAATAAAGAGACCCAGTACTTC	CASSLRPRSNKETQYF
TRBD2	TRBV6-5	NA	TRBJ2-3	TGTGCCAGCAGTTACGGGAGGGGCTTTACTAACACAGATACGCAGTATTTT	CASSYGRGFTNTDTQYF
NA	TRBV27	NA	TRBJ2-1	TGTGCCAGCAGGAACCTACAGGGAGGATTGTACAATGAGCAGTTCTTC	CASRNLQGGLYNEQFF
NA	TRBV12-3/TRBV12-4	many	TRBJ1-2	TGTGCCAGCAGTTTAACTTGGGATGGCTACACCTTC	CASSLTWDGYTF
TRBD2	TRBV7-2	few	TRBJ2-7	TGTGCCAGCAGCCAAGTGTCTAGCGGGCGGGCCTACGAGCAGTACTTC	CASSQVSSGRAYEQYF
TRBD1	TRBV7-9	few	TRBJ2-7	TGTGCCAGCAGCCACGCCCGGGACAGGGGTTACGAGCAGTACTTC	CASSHARDRGYEQYF
TRBD2	TRBV20-1	many	TRBJ2-7	TGCAGTGCCCGCGTCGGACTAGCGGGCTACGAGCAGTACTTC	CSARVGLAGYEQYF
NA	TRBV15	many	TRBJ2-5	TGTGCCACCAGCAGAGATCGGGGCGTCGAAGAGACCCAGTACTTC	CATSRDRGVEETQYF
TRBD2	TRBV5-1	NA	TRBJ2-5	TGCGCCAGCAGCTCCGGGGGGTACAGACTACAAGAGACCCAGTACTTC	CASSSGGYRLQETQYF
NA	TRBV7-2	NA	TRBJ2-6	TGTGCCAGCATCCTCATTCAGTCCGGGGCCAACGTCCTGACTTTC	CASILIQSGANVLTF
NA	TRBV10-3	NA	TRBJ1-4	TGTGCCATCAGGTCGGGAAAAGATAATGAAAAACTGTTTTTT	CAIRSGKDNEKLFF
NA	TRBV19	NA	TRBJ2-5	TGTGCCAGTAGTCACCCCCAAGCGACCCAGTACTTC	CASSHPQATQYF
NA	TRBV7-9	few	TRBJ2-2	TGTGCCAGCAGCTTAGTACAGGGTGACACCGGGGAGCTGTTTTTT	CASSLVQGDTGELFF
TRBD2	TRBV5-1	NA	TRBJ2-6	TGCGCCAGCAGCTTGGGTCTCGCAGCGGGGCTTGGGGCCAACGTCCTGACTTTC	CASSLGLAAGLGANVLTF
NA	TRBV7-3	few	TRBJ2-7	TGTGCCAGCGGGCTTTCGGGCCCCTACGAGCAGTACTTC	CASGLSGPYEQYF
TRBD2	TRBV6-5	many	TRBJ2-7	TGTGCCAGCAGTACGTTAGGGACTAGCGGGAGCTACGAGCAGTACTTC	CASSTLGTSGSYEQYF
NA	TRBV6-1	NA	TRBJ2-7	TGTGCCAGCAGTAAGGGCAACTCCTACGAGCAGTACTTC	CASSKGNSYEQYF
NA	TRBV4-2	few	TRBJ2-1	TGTGCCAGCAGCCGGCATCATGATCTCGTGATCTTC	CASSRHHDLVIF
TRBD2	TRBV7-6	few	TRBJ2-7	TGTGCCAGCAGCCCACGGGGTAGCGGGAGCTACGAGCAGTACTTC	CASSPRGSGSYEQYF
NA	TRBV27	few	TRBJ2-2	TGTGCCAGCAGTTTACGGGGCGGGTTTGGCACCGGGGAGCTGTTTTTT	CASSLRGGFGTGELFF
NA	TRBV6-2/TRBV6-3	few	TRBJ2-5	TGTGCCAGCAGCCGCCAGTGGGAGACCCAGTACTTC	CASSRQWETQYF
NA	TRBV7-9	few	TRBJ1-1	TGTGCCAGCTCGCGGAGGGAAATAACAGGGCCGGGCACTGAAGCTTTCTTT	CASSRREITGPGTEAFF
NA	TRBV29-1	few	TRBJ2-1	TGCAGCGTTGAAAGCAGACTATTTTACAATGAGCAGTTCTTC	CSVESRLFYNEQFF
NA	TRBV7-3	few	TRBJ2-1	TGTGCCAGCAGCTTAACGGGCGTAGGTGGCGTTGAGCAGTTCTTC	CASSLTGVGGVEQFF
NA	TRBV12-3/TRBV12-4	many	TRBJ1-1	TGTGCCAGCAGTTTAAACAGGTGGAGGACTGAAGCTTTCTTT	CASSLNRWRTEAFF
TRBD2	TRBV5-1	NA	TRBJ2-1	TGCGCCAGCAGCCGGTCTAGCGGGAGCTCCTACAATGAGCAGTTCTTC	CASSRSSGSSYNEQFF
NA	TRBV20-1	many	TRBJ2-3	TGCAGTGCTAGACTACCACACTACACAGATACGCAGTATTTT	CSARLPHYTDTQYF
NA	TRBV12-3/TRBV12-4	few	TRBJ1-2	TGTGCCAGCAGTTTGAAGGGTCATGGCTACACCTTC	CASSLKGHGYTF
TRBD1	TRBV5-1	NA	TRBJ2-1	TGCGCCAGCAGTTATAATCCGGGACAGGGAGCCGATGAGCAGTTCTTC	CASSYNPGQGADEQFF
NA	TRBV7-9	NA	TRBJ1-6	TGTGCCACCGATGGGGTGAAGAGCTCCTATAATTCACCCCTCCACTTT	CATDGVKSSYNSPLHF
NA	TRBV28	NA	TRBJ1-5	TGTGCCAGCAGTCCGCGGACAGCCGGCAATCAGCCCCAGCATTTT	CASSPRTAGNQPQHF
NA	TRBV10-2	few	TRBJ1-6	TGCGCCAGCACGCCGGCCACGGGATCTTCACCCCTCCACTTT	CASTPATGSSPLHF
TRBD1	TRBV12-3/TRBV12-4	few	TRBJ1-5	TGTGCCAGCAGTTTAGGGACAGGGGGCTTAGGAAGCAATCAGCCCCAGCATTTT	CASSLGTGGLGSNQPQHF
TRBD2	TRBV9	few	TRBJ2-7	TGTGCCAGCAGCGTAAGTGGGGCTAGCGGGAGTGGCCCTCTCGAGCAGTACTTC	CASSVSGASGSGPLEQYF
TRBD2	TRBV20-1	many	TRBJ2-1	TGCAGTGCTCCCCCCAAGCGGGGGGTCCTTCTGGAGCAGTTCTTC	CSAPPKRGVLLEQFF
TRBD2	TRBV7-3	many	TRBJ2-5	TGTGCCAGCAGCTTGGGGACTAGCGGACGAGTGGGCGAGACCCAGTACTTC	CASSLGTSGRVGETQYF
TRBD2	TRBV5-1	many	TRBJ2-7	TGCGCCAGCAGCTCCCCACTAGCGGGGGACGAGCAGTACTTC	CASSSPLAGDEQYF
NA	TRBV12-3/TRBV12-4	few	TRBJ2-2	TGTGCCAGCAACCTACGAGACACGCTCACCGGGGAGCTGTTTTTT	CASNLRDTLTGELFF
NA	TRBV27	few	TRBJ2-3	TGTGCCAGCAGTTCGATCAAAACGGGACGGCCAGATACGCAGTATTTT	CASSSIKTGRPDTQYF
NA	TRBV7-9	NA	TRBJ1-4	TGTGCCAGCAGCTTGGAGACAGGACCTAATGAAAAACTGTTTTTT	CASSLETGPNEKLFF
TRBD1	TRBV12-3/TRBV12-4	many	TRBJ1-4	TGTGCCAGCAGAGGGACAGGGGGCGGCGAAAAACTGTTTTTT	CASRGTGGGEKLFF
NA	TRBV20-1	NA	TRBJ1-1	TGCAGTGACCAGACAGATCGTGGGGTTTTCTTT	CSDQTDRGVFF
NA	TRBV27	NA	TRBJ2-3	TGTGCCAGCAGTTTTAACTCGCCAGGGACCTTTGCAGATACGCAGTATTTT	CASSFNSPGTFADTQYF
TRBD1	TRBV5-8	NA	TRBJ2-6	TGTGCCAGCAGCCCTTCCGGACAGGGGACTCCCGGGGCCAACGTCCTGACTTTC	CASSPSGQGTPGANVLTF
NA	TRBV6-5	few	TRBJ1-5	TGTGCCAGCAGTTACTCAGGGGGTAGTCCCCAGCATTTT	CASSYSGGSPQHF
TRBD2	TRBV7-8	few	TRBJ2-5	TGTGCCAGCAGCTTAGCCATCCTAGCGGGGGAGTACCAAGAGACCCAGTACTTC	CASSLAILAGEYQETQYF
NA	TRBV6-2/TRBV6-3	NA	TRBJ1-6	TGTGCCAGCAGTCGTCACCGCGGGACACACGTCTCCTATAATTCACCCCTCCACTTT	CASSRHRGTHVSYNSPLHF
NA	TRBV7-6	few	TRBJ2-1	TGTGCCAGCAGCCCGGTGGGCCTCGATTATGAGCAGTTCTTC	CASSPVGLDYEQFF